This record looks at one T cell receptor beta chain sequence and its context. Its antigen is unknown. No quality values exist for individual bases; no much larger clone is one base distant. The sample belongs to a study of shared clonotypes between healthy human individuals (TCRdb year 2020). For the study in its entirety: A few men and a couple of women, aged 18 to 49 years, made up the cohort. For each donor, CD4 naive and CD4 memory were each run on three plates, CD8 naive on two plates, and CD8 memory on one plate. The study deeply sequenced blood TCR repertoires of five healthy adults to estimate repertoire size and the extent of clonotype sharing between individuals. To increase sequencing depth and limit assay-specific biases, different laboratories used diverse techniques to prepare libraries and sequence TCR repertoires. Each donor's leukapheresis produced roughly between roughly 0.94 and 9.5 billion PBMCs. Study-level results and caveats: Naive subsets generally had larger estimated clonotype richness than memory subsets. Approximately 5% of naive CD4, 3.5% of naive CD8, 2.3% of memory CD4, and less than 0.45% of memory CD8 clonotypes were shared across a few donors. Higher generation probabilities were observed for clonotypes shared by all four sorted-subset donors than for non-shared clonotypes. Because the study included a small number of donors, the genetic and exposure-history diversity represented was limited. Pairwise subsampling led to the expectation that sequencing depth would affect the degree of clonotype sharing among donors. Even with the large sequencing depth, rarefaction of the sorted-subset datasets indicated that sequencing was incomplete. Sampling was limited to blood, and TCR repertoires in tissue likely differ from TCR repertoires in blood.

The donors were healthy, HIV-negative adults who had no recently reported acute infections or vaccinations. All donors were Caucasian adults living in Nashville, Tennessee, USA. CD4+ T cells were enriched through magnetic negative selection, after which naive cells were positively selected on CD45RA and the remaining negative fraction served as the memory subset. Blood was collected by leukapheresis, and PBMCs were isolated by Ficoll-Histopaque density gradient centrifugation and then cryopreserved in liquid nitrogen vapor phase. Analytical flow cytometry was used to check the purity and quantity of each magnetically sorted T cell population. From each sorted fraction, genomic DNA was isolated and quantified by UV absorbance on a Nanodrop 2000c. According to the germline V gene, CDR1 reads SGHNT and CDR2 reads YENEEA. CDR3 length: 16 amino acids, cysteine to phenylalanine. Only CDR3 DNA is held: 48 bases, read in frame from base 1. The germline V end is reduced by 5 bases and the J end by 2 bases; junction bases left unmatched: 8.

Using the deep immunoSEQ assay, TCR CDR3 regions were amplified from genomic DNA by multiplex PCR. For each cell subset, the extracted genomic DNA was distributed evenly across all wells of several immunoSEQ 96-well plates, and each plate served as one replicate. For sorted subsets, each replicate PCR was loaded with around 220 ng genomic DNA, equivalent to about 30,000 T cell genomes. Purified libraries were measured with a Qubit 3.0 fluorometer, size-checked on a Bioanalyzer 2100, and measured again with the KAPA Library Quantification kit. Every immunoSEQ 96-well plate was sequenced on a dedicated single-read 150-cycle Illumina NextSeq 550 flow cell. Concerning the study's data processing: Because the immunoSEQ output included only junctional sequences and no quality scores, the filtering could not be the same as the filtering used for full-length reads. Sequences were annotated with PyIR, a Python wrapper for IgBLAST v1.9, and V/J genes and CDR3 were assigned using IMGT germline references. Reads were removed for weak V/J assignments (E-value above 1e-6), missing CDR3, stop codons, out-of-frame junctions, or ambiguous translated residues. A V3J clonotype was defined by an identical inferred V gene, J gene, and CDR3 amino acid sequence. Percentage overlap between repertoires was calculated by dividing the number of shared unique clonotypes by the size of the smaller repertoire. Repertoire richness was assessed with RTK rarefaction, the Chao1 estimator, and Recon v2.1 estimates of unobserved clonotypes. OLGA was used to compute generation probabilities for all TCRbeta clonotypes that the gDNA method yielded from several donors. TCRdb mirrors the immuneACCESS table, restricted to in-frame sequences. Some clones are absent from its copies; in checked studies, under half trace to an unresolved V gene, and the reason for the others is unknown. Clone size and the V and J calls come from that table; the DNA yielded D and trimming. The sample table lists about 1.5 million clones, over 95% of them with a count of one. More than 0.9% of the sample lies in the top ten.

Input material: naive CD4+ T cells sorted from blood. Explained via the paper, the cell subset or site label denotes: CD45RA+ positively selected. The chain is assembled from TRBV11-3 and TRBJ2-1, with TRBD2 matching 8 junction bases. The TCR comes from a man aged 30-40 years in good health. The CDR3 has the sequence CASSPFGGRTYNEQFF. In nucleotides, the sequence is TGTGCCAGCAGCCCTTTTGGCGGGAGGACCTACAATGAGCAGTTCTTC.